A single sample is the source of the 2 T cell receptor beta chains below, sequenced in a study of T cell responses to AZD1222 COVID-19 vaccine. Measured with immunoSEQ multiplex PCR; TCRdb has only the in-frame clones, and not every one. The sample records 100,000 to 150,000 clones, 75% to 85% being singletons. Sequencing was performed on peripheral blood, taken 28 days after the second AZD1222 dose. These receptor sequences come from an adult who received the AZD1222 COVID-19 vaccine.

This clone was counted only a few times. The V and J genes are TRBV5-8 and TRBJ2-5; possibly TRBD1 for D (5 bases). CDR1 and CDR2 from the germline V gene are SGHTS and YDEGEE. The CDR3 has 14 residues. Trimming took off 1 base at V and 4 bases at J, with 11 bases between the two ends. The CDR3 nucleotides are TGTGCCAGCAGCTTGCTCAGGGAAGGAGAGACCCAGTACTTC. As protein: CASSLLREGETQYF.

This clone was seen a single time. The chain is built from TRBV5-1 and TRBJ1-2, with D possibly TRBD1 on 6 matching bases. This CDR3 is 13 amino acids long. Trimming cost V 2 bases and J 8 bases, with 13 bases left between them. The V gene's germline CDR1 is SGHRS and CDR2 YFSETQ. The CDR3 DNA sequence: TGCGCCAGCAGCTTTTCAGGGGAGGAAGGCTACACCTTC. Encoded protein: CASSFSGEEGYTF.